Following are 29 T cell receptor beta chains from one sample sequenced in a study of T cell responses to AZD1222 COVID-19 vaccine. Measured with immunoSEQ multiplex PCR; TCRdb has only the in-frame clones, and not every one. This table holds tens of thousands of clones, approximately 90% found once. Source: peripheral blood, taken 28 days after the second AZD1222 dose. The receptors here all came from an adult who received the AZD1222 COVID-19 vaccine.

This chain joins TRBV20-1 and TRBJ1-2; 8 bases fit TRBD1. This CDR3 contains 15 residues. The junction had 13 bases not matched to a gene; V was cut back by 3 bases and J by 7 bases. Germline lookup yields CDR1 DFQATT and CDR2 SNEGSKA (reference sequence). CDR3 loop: CSASLGQGLLVGYTF. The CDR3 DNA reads TGCAGTGCTAGTCTAGGACAGGGCTTGTTGGTTGGCTACACCTTC.

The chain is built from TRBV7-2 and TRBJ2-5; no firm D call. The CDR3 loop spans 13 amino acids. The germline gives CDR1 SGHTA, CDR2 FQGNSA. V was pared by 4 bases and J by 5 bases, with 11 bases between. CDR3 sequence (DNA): TGTGCCAGCAGCTCCTCTAGAGGCGAGACCCAGTACTTC. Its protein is CASSSSRGETQYF.

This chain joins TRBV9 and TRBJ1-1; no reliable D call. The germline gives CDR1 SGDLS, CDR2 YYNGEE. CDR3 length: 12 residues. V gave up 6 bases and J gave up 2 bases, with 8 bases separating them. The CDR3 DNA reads TGTGCCAGCACCGATGGAAACACTGAAGCTTTCTTT. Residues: CASTDGNTEAFF. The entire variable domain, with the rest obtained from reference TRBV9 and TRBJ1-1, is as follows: DSGVTQTPKHLITATGQRVTLRCSPRSGDLSVYWYQQSLDQGLQFLIQYYNGEERAKGNILERFSAQQFPDLHSELNLSSLELGDSALYFCASTDGNTEAFFGQGTRLTVV.

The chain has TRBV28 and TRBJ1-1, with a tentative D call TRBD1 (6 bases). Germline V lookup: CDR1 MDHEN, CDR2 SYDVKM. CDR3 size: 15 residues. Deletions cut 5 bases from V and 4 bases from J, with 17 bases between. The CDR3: CASSILTGRGTEAFF. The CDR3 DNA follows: TGTGCCAGCAGTATCCTTACAGGGAGAGGCACTGAAGCTTTCTTT.

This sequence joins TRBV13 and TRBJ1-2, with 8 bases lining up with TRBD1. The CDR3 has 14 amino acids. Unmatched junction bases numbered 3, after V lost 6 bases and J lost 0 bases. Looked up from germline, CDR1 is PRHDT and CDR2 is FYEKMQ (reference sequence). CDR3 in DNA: TGTGCCAGCAGACAGGGGGGGGCTAACTATGGCTACACCTTC. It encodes CASRQGGANYGYTF.

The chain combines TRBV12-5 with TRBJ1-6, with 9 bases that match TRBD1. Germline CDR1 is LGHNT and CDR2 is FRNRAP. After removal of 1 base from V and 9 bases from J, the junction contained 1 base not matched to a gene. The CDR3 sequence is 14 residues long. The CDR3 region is CASGLGTGVSPLHF. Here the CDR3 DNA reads TGTGCTAGTGGTTTGGGGACAGGGGTTTCACCCCTCCACTTT. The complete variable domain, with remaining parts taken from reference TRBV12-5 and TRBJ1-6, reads DARVTQTPRHKVTEMGQEVTMRCQPILGHNTVFWYRQTMMQGLELLAYFRNRAPLDDSGMPKDRFSAEMPDATLATLKIQPSEPRDSAVYFCASGLGTGVSPLHFGNGTRLTVT.

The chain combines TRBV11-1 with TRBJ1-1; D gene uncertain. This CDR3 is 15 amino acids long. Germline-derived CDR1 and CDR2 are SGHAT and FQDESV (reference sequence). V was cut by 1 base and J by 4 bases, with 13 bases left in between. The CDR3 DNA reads TGTGCCAGCAGCTTAGAGGGAAGTCGGGGCACTGAAGCTTTCTTT. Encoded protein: CASSLEGSRGTEAFF.

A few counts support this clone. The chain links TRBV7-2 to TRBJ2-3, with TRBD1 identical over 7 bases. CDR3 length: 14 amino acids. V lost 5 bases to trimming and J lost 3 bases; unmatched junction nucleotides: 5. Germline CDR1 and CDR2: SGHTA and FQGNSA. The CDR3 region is CASSTRQGTDTQYF. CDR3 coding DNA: TGTGCCAGCAGCACCCGACAGGGTACAGATACGCAGTATTTT.

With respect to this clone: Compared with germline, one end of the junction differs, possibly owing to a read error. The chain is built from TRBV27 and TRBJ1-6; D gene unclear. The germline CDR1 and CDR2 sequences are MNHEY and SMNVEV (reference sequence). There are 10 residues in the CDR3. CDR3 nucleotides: TGTGCCAGCAGTCCATCGGACGGCTCCTTT. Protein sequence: CASSPSDGSF.

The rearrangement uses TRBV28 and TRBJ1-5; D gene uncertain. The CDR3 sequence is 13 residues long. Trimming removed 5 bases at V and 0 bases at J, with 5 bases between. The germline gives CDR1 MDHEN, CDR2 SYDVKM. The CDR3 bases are TGTGCCAGCAGTACAAATAGCAATCAGCCCCAGCATTTT. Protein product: CASSTNSNQPQHF.

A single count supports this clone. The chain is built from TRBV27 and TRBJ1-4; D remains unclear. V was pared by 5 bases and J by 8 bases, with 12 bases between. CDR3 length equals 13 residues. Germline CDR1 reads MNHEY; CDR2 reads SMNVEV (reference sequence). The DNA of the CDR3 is TGTGCCAGCAGTCCCACGGGTGGGGAAAAACTGTTTTTT. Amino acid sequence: CASSPTGGEKLFF.

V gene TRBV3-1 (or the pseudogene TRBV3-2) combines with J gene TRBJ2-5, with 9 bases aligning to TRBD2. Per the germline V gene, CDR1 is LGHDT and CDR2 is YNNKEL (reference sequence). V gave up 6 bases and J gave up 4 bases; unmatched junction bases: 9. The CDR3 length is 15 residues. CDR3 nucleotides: TGTGCCAGCAGAAACATCGGGACTAGCCCAGAGACCCAGTACTTC. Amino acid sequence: CASRNIGTSPETQYF.

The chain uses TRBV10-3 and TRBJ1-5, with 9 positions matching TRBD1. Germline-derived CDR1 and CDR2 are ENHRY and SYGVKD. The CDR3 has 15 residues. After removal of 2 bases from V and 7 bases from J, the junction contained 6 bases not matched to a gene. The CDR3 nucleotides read TGTGCCATCAGTGAGCGACAGGGGGAGGTACAGCCCCAGCATTTT. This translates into CAISERQGEVQPQHF.

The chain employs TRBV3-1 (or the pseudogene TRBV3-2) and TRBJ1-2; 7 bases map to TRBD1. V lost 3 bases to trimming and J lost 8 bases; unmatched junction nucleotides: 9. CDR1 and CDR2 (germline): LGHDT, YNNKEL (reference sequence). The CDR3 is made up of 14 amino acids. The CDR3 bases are TGTGCCAGCAGCCATGCACAGGGGAGCCGCGGCTACACCTTC. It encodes CASSHAQGSRGYTF.

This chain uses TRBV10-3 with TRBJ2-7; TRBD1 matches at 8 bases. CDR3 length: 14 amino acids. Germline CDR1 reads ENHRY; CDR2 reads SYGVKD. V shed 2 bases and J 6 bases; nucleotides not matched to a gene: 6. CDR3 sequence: CAISEPTTGGEQYF. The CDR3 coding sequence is TGTGCCATCAGTGAGCCTACTACAGGGGGCGAGCAGTACTTC.

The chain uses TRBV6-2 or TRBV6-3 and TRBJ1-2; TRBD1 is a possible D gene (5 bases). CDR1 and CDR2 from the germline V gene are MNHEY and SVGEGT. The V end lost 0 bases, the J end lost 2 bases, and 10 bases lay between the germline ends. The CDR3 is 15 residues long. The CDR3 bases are TGTGCCAGCAGTTACTCGACGGGGCCAAACTATGGCTACACCTTC. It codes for CASSYSTGPNYGYTF.

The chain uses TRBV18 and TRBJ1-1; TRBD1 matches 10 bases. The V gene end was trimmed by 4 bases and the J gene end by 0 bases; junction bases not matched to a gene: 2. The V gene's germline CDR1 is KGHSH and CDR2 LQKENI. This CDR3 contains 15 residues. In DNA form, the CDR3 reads TGTGCCAGCTCACAGGACAGGGGGTTGAACACTGAAGCTTTCTTT. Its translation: CASSQDRGLNTEAFF.

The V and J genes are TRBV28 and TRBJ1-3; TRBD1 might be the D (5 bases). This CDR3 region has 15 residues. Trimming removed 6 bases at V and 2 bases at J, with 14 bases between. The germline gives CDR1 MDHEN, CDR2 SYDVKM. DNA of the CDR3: TGTGCCAGCAGACGGACGGGGGGAGCTGGAAACACCATATATTTT. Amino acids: CASRRTGGAGNTIYF.

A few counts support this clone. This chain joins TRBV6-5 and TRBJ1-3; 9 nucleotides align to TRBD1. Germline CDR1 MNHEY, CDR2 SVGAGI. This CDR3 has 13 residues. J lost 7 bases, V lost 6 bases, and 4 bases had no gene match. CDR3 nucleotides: TGTGCCAGCAGGGTCGGACAGGGGAACACCATATATTTT. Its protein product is CASRVGQGNTIYF.

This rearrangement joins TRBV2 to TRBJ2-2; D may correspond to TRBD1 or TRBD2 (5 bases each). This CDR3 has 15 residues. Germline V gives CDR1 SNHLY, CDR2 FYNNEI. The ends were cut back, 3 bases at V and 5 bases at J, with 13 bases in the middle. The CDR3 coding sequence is TGTGCCAGCAGTGATGGGGGTTATAGGACCGGGGAGCTGTTTTTT. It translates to CASSDGGYRTGELFF.

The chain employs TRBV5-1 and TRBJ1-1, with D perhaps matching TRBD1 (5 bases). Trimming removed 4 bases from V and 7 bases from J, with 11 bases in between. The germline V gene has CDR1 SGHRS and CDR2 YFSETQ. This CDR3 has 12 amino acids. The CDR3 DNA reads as TGCGCCAGCAGCCCCGACAGCAATGAAGCTTTCTTT. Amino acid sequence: CASSPDSNEAFF.

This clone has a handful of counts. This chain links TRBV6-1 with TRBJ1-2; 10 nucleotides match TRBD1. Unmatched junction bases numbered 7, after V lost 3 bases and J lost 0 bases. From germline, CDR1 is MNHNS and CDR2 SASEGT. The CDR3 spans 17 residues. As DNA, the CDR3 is TGTGCCAGCAGTGAGGGACCCGGGACAGGGGCTAACTATGGCTACACCTTC. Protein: CASSEGPGTGANYGYTF.

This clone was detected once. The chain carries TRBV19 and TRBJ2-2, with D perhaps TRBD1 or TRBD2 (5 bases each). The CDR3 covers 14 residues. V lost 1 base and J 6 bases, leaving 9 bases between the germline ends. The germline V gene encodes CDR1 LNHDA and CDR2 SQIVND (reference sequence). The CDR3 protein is CASSIAGRAGELFF. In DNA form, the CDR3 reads TGTGCCAGTAGTATAGCAGGGCGGGCCGGGGAGCTGTTTTTT.

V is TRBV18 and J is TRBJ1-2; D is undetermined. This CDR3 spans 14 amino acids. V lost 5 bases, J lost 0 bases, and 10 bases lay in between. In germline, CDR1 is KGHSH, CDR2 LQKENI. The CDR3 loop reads CASSFTGANYGYTF. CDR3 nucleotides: TGTGCCAGCTCATTCACGGGAGCTAACTATGGCTACACCTTC.

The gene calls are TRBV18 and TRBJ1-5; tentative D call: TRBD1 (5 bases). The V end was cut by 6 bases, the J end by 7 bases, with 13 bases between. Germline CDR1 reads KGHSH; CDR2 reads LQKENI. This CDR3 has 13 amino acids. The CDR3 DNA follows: TGTGCCAGCTCCCAGGGAGTAGAGCAGCCCCAGCATTTT. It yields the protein CASSQGVEQPQHF.

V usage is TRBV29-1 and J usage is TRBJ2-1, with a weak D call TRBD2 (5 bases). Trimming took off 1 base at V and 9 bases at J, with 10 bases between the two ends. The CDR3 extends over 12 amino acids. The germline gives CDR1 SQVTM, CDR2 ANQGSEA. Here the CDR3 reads CSVEVATTEQFF. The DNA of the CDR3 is TGCAGCGTTGAAGTTGCGACTACTGAGCAGTTCTTC.

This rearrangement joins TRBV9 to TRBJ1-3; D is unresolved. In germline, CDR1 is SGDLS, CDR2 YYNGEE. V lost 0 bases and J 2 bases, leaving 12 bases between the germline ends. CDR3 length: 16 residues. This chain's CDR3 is CASSVVGGDTGNTIYF. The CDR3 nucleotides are TGTGCCAGCAGCGTAGTGGGTGGGGATACTGGAAACACCATATATTTT.

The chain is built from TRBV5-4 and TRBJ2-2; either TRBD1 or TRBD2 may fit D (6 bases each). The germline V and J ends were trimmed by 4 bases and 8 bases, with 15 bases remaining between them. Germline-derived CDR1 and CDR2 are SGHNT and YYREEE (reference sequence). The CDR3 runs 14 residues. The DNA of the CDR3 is TGTGCCAGCAGCCCCTGGGGGGCGGTGGGGGAGCTGTTTTTT. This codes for CASSPWGAVGELFF.

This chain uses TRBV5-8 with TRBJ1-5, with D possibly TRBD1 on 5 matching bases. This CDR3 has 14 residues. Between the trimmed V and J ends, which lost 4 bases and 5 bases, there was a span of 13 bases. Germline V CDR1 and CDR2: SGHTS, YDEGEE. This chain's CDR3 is CASSKGTGHQPQHF. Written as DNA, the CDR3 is TGTGCCAGCAGCAAGGGCACAGGCCATCAGCCCCAGCATTTT.